This passage covers 16 T cell receptor beta chains from one sample sequenced in a study of CD8+CD57+ T cells in acquired aplastic anemia. TCR beta VDJ combinations and CDR3 sequences were profiled from genomic DNA. One entry per CDR3 protein results from TCRdb running MiXCR on the reads. The table shows 310,000 or so distinct CDR3 sequences, with approximately 60% occurring only once. Selection for sequencing was limited to patients who had shown CD8+CD57+ cell expansion by flow cytometry. Sequenced: sorted CD4+, CD8+, or CD8+CD57+ T cells (not recorded which) from PBMCs. The source is a human donor with aplastic anemia.

The chain links TRBV20-1 to TRBJ2-1; D is ambiguous. Germline V CDR1 and CDR2: DFQATT, SNEGSKA (reference sequence). CDR3 length: 11 residues. V was clipped by 3 bases and J by 7 bases, with 7 bases between them. The CDR3: CSASRLNEQFF. In DNA, the CDR3 is TGCAGTGCTAGCAGGCTTAATGAGCAGTTCTTC.

The chain is built from TRBV4-1 and TRBJ2-6; no firm D call. The V gene lost 2 bases and the J gene lost 0 bases, with 11 bases spanning the gap. CDR3 length: 17 residues. The germline CDR1 and CDR2 sequences are MGHRA and YSYEKL. The CDR3 reads CASSQYVGRSGANVLTF. In DNA form, the CDR3 reads TGCGCCAGCAGCCAATATGTGGGCCGCTCTGGGGCCAACGTCCTGACTTTC.

The CDR3, as DNA: TGTGCCAGCAATGGACAGGGGTCGTATGAAAAACTGTTTTTT. This gives the protein CASNGQGSYEKLFF. This sequence joins TRBV2 and TRBJ1-4; TRBD1 agrees at 9 bases. Germline V lookup: CDR1 SNHLY, CDR2 FYNNEI. V gave up 7 bases and J gave up 6 bases; unmatched junction bases: 6. The CDR3 is 14 residues long.

The sample holds one count of this clonotype. Here the CDR3 omits its conserved ending phenylalanine or tryptophan, so a read error is the likely source. The CDR3 spells CASKVGPGYNEQFL. DNA for the CDR3: TGTGCCAGTAAAGTGGGACCAGGGTACAATGAGCAGTTCCTC. This rearrangement joins TRBV19 to TRBJ2-1, with D perhaps being TRBD1 or TRBD2 (5 bases each). V was shortened by 7 bases and J by 4 bases, with 14 bases between the two germline ends. The CDR3 loop spans 14 amino acids. Germline V lookup: CDR1 LNHDA, CDR2 SQIVND (reference sequence).

The V gene is TRBV6-2 or TRBV6-3, the J gene TRBJ2-5, with D uncertain. V shed 0 bases and J shed 7 bases, with 9 bases lying between them. The CDR3 loop spans 13 amino acids. Germline V gives CDR1 MNHEY, CDR2 SVGEGT. For the CDR3, the DNA is TGTGCCAGCAGTTACTCGAGGCCAAGGACCCAGTACTTC. Protein sequence: CASSYSRPRTQYF.

This chain joins TRBV7-2 and TRBJ2-1; D call uncertain. The CDR3 consists of 15 residues. Trimming removed 4 bases at V and 4 bases at J, with 14 bases between. Germline V gene sequence: CDR1 SGHTA, CDR2 FQGNSA. The CDR3 sequence: CASSSPPRGYNEQFF. The CDR3 region has the DNA TGTGCCAGCAGCTCCCCCCCCCGAGGTTACAATGAGCAGTTCTTC. Filled out from reference TRBV7-2 and TRBJ2-1, the complete variable domain reads GAGVSQSPSNKVTEKGKDVELRCDPISGHTALYWYRQSLGQGLEFLIYFQGNSAPDKSGLPSDRFSAERTGGSVSTLTIQRTQQEDSAVYLCASSSPPRGYNEQFFGPGTRLTVL.

The V call is TRBV2, the J call TRBJ1-6; 8 positions match TRBD1. CDR3 length: 16 amino acids. Germline V gives CDR1 SNHLY, CDR2 FYNNEI. The J segment lost 5 bases and the V segment lost 5 bases, leaving 8 bases of the junction unmatched. The CDR3 loop reads CASSLWTGFHNSPLHF. The DNA of the CDR3 is TGTGCCAGCAGTCTATGGACAGGGTTTCATAATTCACCCCTCCACTTT. The full variable domain, with the rest looked up from reference TRBV2 and TRBJ1-6, is EPEVTQTPSHQVTQMGQEVILRCVPISNHLYFYWYRQILGQKVEFLVSFYNNEISEKSEIFDDQFSVERPDGSNFTLKIRSTKLEDSAMYFCASSLWTGFHNSPLHFGNGTRLTVT.

This clonotype was counted many times. V usage is TRBV20-1 and J usage is TRBJ1-3, with D perhaps TRBD1 (5 bases). Germline CDR1 DFQATT, CDR2 SNEGSKA (reference sequence). The CDR3 spans 17 residues. V was pared by 5 bases and J by 0 bases, with 20 bases between. In DNA form, the CDR3 reads TGCAGTGCTCCCTTTCGGGGGGGAGTCACCTCTGGAAACACCATATATTTT. Translation: CSAPFRGGVTSGNTIYF.

This clonotype has at least ten counts. The V call is TRBV7-2, the J call TRBJ2-7, with D unclear. CDR1 is SGHTA, CDR2 FQGNSA, per germline. Trimming cost V 2 bases and J 4 bases, with 15 bases left between them. This CDR3 spans 15 amino acids. The CDR3 bases are TGTGCCAGCAGCTTAATCTGGACCGGATCGTACGAGCAGTACTTC. Translated: CASSLIWTGSYEQYF.

This clonotype was seen ten or more times. This chain joins TRBV6-1 and TRBJ1-6; D not certain. The CDR3 sequence is 15 residues long. CDR1 MNHNS and CDR2 SASEGT come from the germline V gene. Trimming removed 3 bases from V and 0 bases from J, with 6 bases in between. The CDR3 sequence: CASSEGSSYNSPLHF. The CDR3 DNA follows: TGTGCCAGCAGTGAGGGGAGCTCCTATAATTCACCCCTCCACTTT.

The chain employs TRBV25-1 and TRBJ1-2; maybe TRBD1 (5 bases). Per the germline V gene, CDR1 is MGHDK and CDR2 is SYGVNS. V was trimmed by 5 bases and J by 6 bases, leaving 13 bases between them. The CDR3 runs 13 residues. For the CDR3, the DNA is TGTGCCAGCAGTCAAGGTGGGGGGGATGGCTACACCTTC. Amino acid sequence: CASSQGGGDGYTF.

The chain carries TRBV25-1 and TRBJ1-5; 7 nucleotides line up with TRBD1. The CDR3 has 14 residues. Germline loops: CDR1 MGHDK, CDR2 SYGVNS. The CDR3 nucleotides are TGTGCTAGAGTCGTCGACAGGGTCAATCAGCCCCAGCATTTT. This gives the protein CARVVDRVNQPQHF.

This clonotype has just a few counts. This chain joins TRBV5-8 and TRBJ1-6; 10 bases are a match to TRBD1. With V trimmed by 5 bases and J by 6 bases, 2 bases remained unmatched. Germline V gives CDR1 SGHTS, CDR2 YDEGEE. The CDR3 covers 14 residues. CDR3 protein: CASRGTGANSPLHF. The CDR3 bases are TGTGCCAGCAGAGGGACAGGGGCTAATTCACCCCTCCACTTT.

The CDR3 reads CASSSSLTAYEQYF. Here the CDR3 DNA reads TGTGCCAGCAGCTCGAGCCTGACAGCGTACGAGCAGTACTTC. This chain links TRBV7-9 with TRBJ2-7; tentatively, D is TRBD1 (5 bases). From germline, CDR1 is SEHNR and CDR2 FQNEAQ (reference sequence). This CDR3 has 14 residues. Trimming shortened V by 4 bases and J by 4 bases, and 14 bases separated the two germline ends.

The V call is TRBV12-3 or TRBV12-4, the J call TRBJ2-3, with a weak D call TRBD2 (6 bases). The CDR3 is 16 amino acids. V shed 7 bases and J shed 0 bases, with 17 bases lying between them. The CDR3: CASTVWRGRSTDTQYF. For the CDR3, the DNA is TGTGCCAGCACCGTGTGGCGGGGCCGGAGCACAGATACGCAGTATTTT.

V gene TRBV29-1 combines with J gene TRBJ1-1; D gene ambiguous. This CDR3 has 11 residues. Germline V gene lookup returns CDR1 SQVTM and CDR2 ANQGSEA. The ends were cut back, 8 bases at V and 5 bases at J, with 12 bases in the middle. CDR3: CSLGPSTEAFF. In DNA form, the CDR3 reads TGCAGCTTAGGACCTTCAACTGAAGCTTTCTTT.